A selection of T cell receptor beta chains follows, all from one sample in a study of human T cells and chemical hapten exposure. MiXCR, applied by TCRdb to the RACE reads, yields one record per CDR3 protein. Found here are under 200,000 distinct CDR3 sequences, almost 30% of them singletons; the top ten hold 2.9%. This sample comprised whole blood, obtained in connection with sensitization to the hapten diphenylcyclopropenone (DPC). The receptors shown here come from a woman between 25 and 40 years old with alopecia areata. Some clones in this sample may be carry-over from other donors' samples. Each CDR3 is given with its conserved first and last residue. D genes are given only for firm matches. Rows may omit the clone size; those that give it use once, few, many or a size class.

TRBV6-5	TRBJ1-3	NA	few	TGTGCCAGCAGTTACTCGATCGCGGAAAACACCATATATTTT	CASSYSIAENTIYF
TRBV5-6	TRBJ2-1	NA	few	TGTGCCAGCAGCTTAGGTGACAGTTACAATGAGCAGTTCTTC	CASSLGDSYNEQFF
TRBV18	TRBJ1-1	NA	NA	TGTGCCAGCTCTCAGATCTGGGGAGGCACTGAAGCTTTCTTT	CASSQIWGGTEAFF
TRBV6-6	TRBJ2-7	NA	NA	TGTGCCAGCAGATACCTCTACGAGCAGTACTTC	CASRYLYEQYF
TRBV11-2	TRBJ1-2	NA	NA	TGTGCCAGCAGCTTCTTGGCTGAGGGGGACTATGGCTACACCTTC	CASSFLAEGDYGYTF
TRBV27	TRBJ1-6	TRBD1	few	TGTGCCAGCAGTTCCCCGGGACAGGCTTCACCCCTCCACTTT	CASSSPGQASPLHF
TRBV20-1	TRBJ1-1	NA	NA	TGCAGTGCTAGGGTAGGAGGCTGGAACACTGAAGCTTTCTTT	CSARVGGWNTEAFF
TRBV29-1	TRBJ2-2	NA	NA	TGCAGCGTTGGATACCCGACGAACACCGGGGAGCTGTTTTTT	CSVGYPTNTGELFF
TRBV10-3	TRBJ1-5	NA	few	TGTGCCATCGGAGCACAGGATGATCAGCCCCAGCATTTT	CAIGAQDDQPQHF
TRBV6-5	TRBJ1-2	TRBD1	NA	TGTGCCAGCAGTCCCCGGGACAGGGGCAACTATGGCTACACCTTC	CASSPRDRGNYGYTF
TRBV4-3	TRBJ2-1	NA	few	TGCGCCAGCAGCCCAGGACAACGGTGGGACAATGAGCAGTTCTTC	CASSPGQRWDNEQFF
TRBV4-3	TRBJ1-2	NA	NA	TGCGCCAGCAGCCAAGAATGGACAGAGGGCTATGGCTACACCTTC	CASSQEWTEGYGYTF
TRBV29-1	TRBJ2-1	NA	few	TGCAGCGTTGCAGGGGCCCTATACGGTGAGCAGTTCTTC	CSVAGALYGEQFF
TRBV6-5	TRBJ1-1	TRBD1	NA	TGTGCCAGCAGTTACGGGGACAGGATGAACACTGAAGCTTTCTTT	CASSYGDRMNTEAFF
TRBV28	TRBJ2-6	NA	few	TGTGCCAGCAGTTTACTTGCTCCGTCCCGCTCTGGGGCCAACGTCCTGACTTTC	CASSLLAPSRSGANVLTF
TRBV7-2	TRBJ2-3	TRBD1	NA	TGTGCCAGCAGCTTAAACCCGACAGGGGGAGATACGCAGTATTTT	CASSLNPTGGDTQYF
TRBV5-1	TRBJ1-5	NA	NA	TGCGCCAGCAGCTTGGAGGGAGATTGGTGGCAGCCCCAGCATTTT	CASSLEGDWWQPQHF